This TCR beta chain was recovered during a study of T cell changes during pregnancy in multiple sclerosis. Germline CDR1 SQVTM, CDR2 ANQGSEA. This CDR3 is built from 15 residues. V lost 6 bases to trimming and J lost 2 bases; unmatched junction nucleotides: 10. Produced via immunoSEQ multiplex PCR; TCRdb's table is partial and in-frame only. The data show 30,000 to 40,000 clones, with roughly 91% seen just once and approximately 6.1% held by the top ten. This receptor was obtained from a female donor with multiple sclerosis, enrolled in a pregnancy study. The chain uses TRBV29-1 and TRBJ2-7; 10 bases align to TRBD2. The starting material was CD8+ T cells from peripheral blood mononuclear cells, obtained in the second trimester of pregnancy. CDR3 loop: CSVERKREGTYEQYF. In DNA form, the CDR3 reads TGCAGCGTGGAGAGGAAGCGGGAGGGAACCTACGAGCAGTACTTC.